This TCR beta chain is from a study of shared clonotypes between healthy human individuals. Tens of thousands of T cell genomes (approximately 180 ng DNA) went into each sorted-subset replicate. Sequencing was performed with immunoSEQ multiplex PCR; in TCRdb, only in-frame clones are kept and a portion is missing. This repertoire shows about 110,000 clones, 68% found once; its top ten account for about 25%. Findings and limits, study-wide: The researchers took only blood, and tissue repertoires probably look different. A handful of donors had 4% to 6.5% of their naive CD4 clonotypes in common.

With 4 bases clipped from V and 3 bases from J, the junction kept 8 bases outside the gene matches. Germline CDR1 KGHSH, CDR2 LQKENI. This CDR3 spans 15 amino acids. A word on this clone: What it binds is not known.

The chain joins TRBV18 to TRBJ1-2, with 7 nucleotides matching TRBD1. Source material: memory CD8+ T cells sorted from blood. Documented subset: CD45RO+ cells pooled with CCR7-negative TemRA cells. The TCR comes from a woman under 40 in good health. The CDR3 sequence: CASSRLSTGHYGYTF. The CDR3 DNA is TGTGCCAGCTCACGATTATCGACAGGGCACTATGGCTACACCTTC.